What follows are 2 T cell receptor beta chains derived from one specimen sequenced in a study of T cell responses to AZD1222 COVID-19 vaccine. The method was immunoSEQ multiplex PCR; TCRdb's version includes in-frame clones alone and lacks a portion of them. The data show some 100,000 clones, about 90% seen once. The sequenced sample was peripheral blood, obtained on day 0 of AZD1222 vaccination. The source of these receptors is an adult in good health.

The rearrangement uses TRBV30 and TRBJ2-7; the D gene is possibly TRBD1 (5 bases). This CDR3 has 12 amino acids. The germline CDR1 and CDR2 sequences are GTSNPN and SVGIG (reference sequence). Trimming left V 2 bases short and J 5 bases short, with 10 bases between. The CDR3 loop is CAWSWQGNEQYF. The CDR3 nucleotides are TGTGCCTGGAGTTGGCAGGGAAACGAGCAGTACTTC.

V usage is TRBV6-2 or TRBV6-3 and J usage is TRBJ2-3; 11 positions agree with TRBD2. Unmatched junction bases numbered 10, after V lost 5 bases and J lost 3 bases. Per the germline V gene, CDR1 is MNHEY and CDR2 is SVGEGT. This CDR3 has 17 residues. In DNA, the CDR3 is TGTGCCAGCAGTGACCAGGCTAGCGGGAGGAGGACAGATACGCAGTATTTT. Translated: CASSDQASGRRTDTQYF.